These 18 T cell receptor beta chains originate from one sample sequenced in a study of cytomegalovirus exposure and HLA in healthy donors. The PCR made use of 60 Vbeta and 13 Jbeta primers. This table comes from immunoSEQ multiplex PCR, and its TCRdb copy is limited to in-frame clones, with some not included. The sample carries about 180,000 clones, roughly 80% recorded once. Sequencing was carried out using PBMCs. Source of these receptors: a girl aged 5-17 years in good health and CMV-seropositive.

V and J are TRBV6-1 and TRBJ2-7, with D perhaps TRBD2 (5 bases). V was cut by 3 bases and J by 2 bases, with 17 bases left in between. In germline, CDR1 is MNHNS, CDR2 SASEGT. The CDR3 sequence is 16 residues long. Here the CDR3 reads CASSEATAGRTYEQYF. In nucleotides, the CDR3 is TGTGCCAGCAGTGAGGCTACCGCGGGTAGGACCTACGAGCAGTACTTC.

This chain links TRBV10-2 with TRBJ1-4; D is possibly TRBD1 (6 bases). The CDR3 has 13 amino acids. V lost 4 bases to trimming and J lost 8 bases, with 11 bases between them. Germline CDR1 WSHSY, CDR2 SAAADI. The CDR3 region is CASSADRPEKLFF. CDR3 in DNA: TGCGCCAGCAGTGCCGACAGGCCAGAAAAACTGTTTTTT.

This clone occurred a few times. CDR3: CASSQSGARNTEAFF. CDR3 in DNA: TGCGCCAGCAGCCAAAGCGGGGCGAGGAACACTGAAGCTTTCTTT. The V and J genes are TRBV4-1 and TRBJ1-1, with D possibly TRBD1 on 5 matching bases. There are 15 residues in the CDR3. CDR1 is MGHRA and CDR2 is YSYEKL in the germline V gene. The V end lost 2 bases, the J end lost 1 base, and 11 bases lay between the germline ends.

The chain has TRBV5-1 and TRBJ2-3, with D uncertain. Germline V gene data show CDR1 as SGHRS and CDR2 as YFSETQ. V was cut by 1 base and J by 5 bases, with 5 bases left in between. CDR3 length equals 12 residues. The CDR3 region has the DNA TGCGCCAGCAGCTTGTTTCAAGATACGCAGTATTTT. It codes for CASSLFQDTQYF.

This clone has more than one count but fewer than ten. The V gene is TRBV10-3, the J gene TRBJ1-2, with TRBD1 matching 8 bases. Germline V gene data show CDR1 as ENHRY and CDR2 as SYGVKD. The CDR3 is 14 amino acids. V shed 6 bases and J 3 bases; nucleotides not matched to a gene: 6. This chain's CDR3 is CAIRTGVSDYGYTF. CDR3 bases: TGTGCCATCAGGACAGGGGTTTCGGACTATGGCTACACCTTC.

Of note for this clone: The sample holds other DNA sequences that translate to the same CDR3. The chain recombines TRBV29-1 with TRBJ1-3, with TRBD1 as a possible D gene (6 bases). The germline V gene has CDR1 SQVTM and CDR2 ANQGSEA. Trimming removed 4 bases from V and 2 bases from J, with 12 bases in between. The CDR3 is 14 residues long. The DNA for the CDR3 is TGCAGCGTTGCTGGACAGCATGCTGGAAACACCATATATTTT. Translation: CSVAGQHAGNTIYF.

The gene calls are TRBV7-9 and TRBJ2-1, with unresolved D. Germline CDR1 is SEHNR and CDR2 is FQNEAQ (reference sequence). This CDR3 contains 12 residues. V was clipped by 0 bases and J by 12 bases, with 9 bases between them. This CDR3 reads CASSLALLGQFF. In DNA form, the CDR3 reads TGTGCCAGCAGCTTAGCGCTTCTAGGGCAGTTCTTC.

This chain joins TRBV6-6 and TRBJ2-1; D uncertain. Germline V lookup: CDR1 MNHNY, CDR2 SVGAGI (reference sequence). The CDR3 sequence is 15 residues long. V lost 4 bases and J lost 5, with 15 bases in between. This chain's CDR3 is CASSLHATRDNEQFF. The CDR3, as DNA: TGTGCCAGCAGTTTACACGCGACTCGAGACAATGAGCAGTTCTTC.

The sample holds one count of this clone. The chain employs TRBV9 and TRBJ2-7, with 9 bases fitting TRBD2. J was trimmed by 4 bases and V by 0 bases; bases with no gene match: 5. Germline V gene lookup returns CDR1 SGDLS and CDR2 YYNGEE. The length of the CDR3 is 15 residues. CDR3 protein: CASSVGGTSTYEQYF. In nucleotides, the CDR3 is TGTGCCAGCAGCGTAGGGGGGACTAGCACATACGAGCAGTACTTC.

The V call is TRBV6-6, the J call TRBJ2-7; 10 positions match TRBD1. From germline, CDR1 is MNHNY and CDR2 SVGAGI (reference sequence). The CDR3 spans 15 residues. With V trimmed by 2 bases and J by 4 bases, 5 bases remained unmatched. DNA for the CDR3: TGTGCCAGCAGTTACCGACAGGGGGCGGTGTACGAGCAGTACTTC. Its translation: CASSYRQGAVYEQYF.

This clone was observed a few times. This chain connects TRBV30 to TRBJ1-6, with 9 bases identical to TRBD1. The CDR3 has 15 amino acids. V shed 3 bases and J 5 bases; nucleotides not matched to a gene: 5. Germline values: CDR1 GTSNPN, CDR2 SVGIG (reference sequence). Here the CDR3 reads CAWRLWDRDNSPLHF. The CDR3 nucleotides read TGTGCCTGGAGACTATGGGACAGGGATAATTCACCCCTCCACTTT.

The rearrangement links TRBV30 to TRBJ2-7, with 9 nucleotides matching TRBD1. The CDR3 is 13 amino acids. Per the germline V gene, CDR1 is GTSNPN and CDR2 is SVGIG (reference sequence). With V trimmed by 4 bases and J by 5 bases, 6 bases remained unmatched. CDR3 sequence (DNA): TGTGCCTGGACCGGACAGGGGTACGACGAGCAGTACTTC. Translation gives CAWTGQGYDEQYF.

The rearrangement joins TRBV7-9 to TRBJ1-4; D not certain. Germline lookup yields CDR1 SEHNR and CDR2 FQNEAQ (reference sequence). The V gene lost 3 bases and the J gene lost 6 bases, with 5 bases spanning the gap. The CDR3 is 12 amino acids. CDR3 coding DNA: TGTGCCAGCAGCTTCCGGGATGAAAAACTGTTTTTT. Its translation: CASSFRDEKLFF.

The rearrangement links TRBV6-1 to TRBJ2-2; possible D gene TRBD2, 5 bases. Germline loops: CDR1 MNHNS, CDR2 SASEGT. The CDR3 has 14 amino acids. Trimming took 7 bases from V and 1 from J, leaving 10 bases between them. The CDR3 loop reads CASNQRLNTGELFF. The CDR3 DNA is TGTGCCAGCAATCAGCGGCTGAACACCGGGGAGCTGTTTTTT.

The rearrangement uses TRBV5-1 and TRBJ2-3; D is unclear. The CDR3 is 14 amino acids. V lost 0 bases and J 0 bases, leaving 5 bases between the germline ends. Per the germline V gene, CDR1 is SGHRS and CDR2 is YFSETQ. The chain's CDR3 is CASSLAGSTDTQYF. In nucleotides, the CDR3 is TGCGCCAGCAGCTTGGCAGGAAGCACAGATACGCAGTATTTT. Full variable domain (missing parts from reference TRBV5-1 and TRBJ2-3): KAGVTQTPRYLIKTRGQQVTLSCSPISGHRSVSWYQQTPGQGLQFLFEYFSETQRNKGNFPGRFSGRQFSNSRSEMNVSTLELGDSALYLCASSLAGSTDTQYFGPGTRLTVL.

The V and J genes are TRBV6-5 and TRBJ1-3, with TRBD1 matching 8 bases. CDR1 is MNHEY, CDR2 SVGAGI, per germline. The J segment lost 2 bases and the V segment lost 0 bases, leaving 0 bases of the junction unmatched. This CDR3 is built from 15 residues. The CDR3 nucleotides are TGTGCCAGCAGTTACTCGGGACAGGCTGGAAACACCATATATTTT. Residues: CASSYSGQAGNTIYF.

The chain uses TRBV18 and TRBJ1-5; D not certain. Trimming took 6 bases from V and 0 from J, leaving 12 bases between them. Looked up from germline, CDR1 is KGHSH and CDR2 is LQKENI. The CDR3 has 15 amino acids. As DNA, the CDR3 is TGTGCCAGCTCCACGGGATTAGATAGCAATCAGCCCCAGCATTTT. The encoded protein is CASSTGLDSNQPQHF. Full variable domain (remainder filled in from reference TRBV18 and TRBJ1-5): NAGVMQNPRHLVRRRGQEARLRCSPMKGHSHVYWYRQLPEEGLKFMVYLQKENIIDESGMPKERFSAEFPKEGPSILRIQQVVRGDSAAYFCASSTGLDSNQPQHFGDGTRLSIL.

This clone was found a few times. The chain couples TRBV6-1 to TRBJ2-1; 11 bases are a match to TRBD2. CDR1 is MNHNS, CDR2 SASEGT, per germline. CDR3 length: 18 amino acids. Trimming took 2 bases from V and 5 from J; bases not matched to a gene: 11. The CDR3 nucleotides are TGTGCCAGCAGTGAAACGGTAGCGGGAGGGTCCACTGACAATGAGCAGTTCTTC. It encodes CASSETVAGGSTDNEQFF.